A single sample is the source of the 30 T cell receptor beta chains below, sequenced in a study of vaccination effects on CD4 cells after COVID-19. For these receptors, no antigen is known. TCRdb's table, derived via immunoSEQ multiplex PCR, lists solely in-frame clones and lacks some. The repertoire holds about 66,000 clones, with approximately 80% as singletons. Following an approximately eleven-day culture, CD4+ T cells were purified. Either the BNT162b2 or mRNA-1273 vaccine was given to participants in two doses. Source: CD4+ T cells from PBMCs cultured without peptide, taken after COVID-19 vaccination. These receptors were collected from a human donor who received a COVID-19 vaccine.

The V call is TRBV7-8, the J call TRBJ1-5; D remains unclear. The ends were cut back, 1 base at V and 2 bases at J, with 9 bases in the middle. Germline V gene sequence: CDR1 SGHVS, CDR2 FQNEAQ. The CDR3 length is 15 residues. The DNA for the CDR3 is TGTGCCAGCAGCTTAGGGGGTTATGGCAATCAGCCCCAGCATTTT. This gives the protein CASSLGGYGNQPQHF.

The J gene is TRBJ2-7, the V gene TRBV5-1, with TRBD1 matching over 8 bases. With 4 bases clipped from V and 2 bases from J, the junction kept 8 bases outside the gene matches. CDR3 length: 15 residues. The germline V gene encodes CDR1 SGHRS and CDR2 YFSETQ. This CDR3 reads CASSADETGAYEQYV. The CDR3 coding sequence is TGCGCCAGCAGCGCTGACGAGACAGGGGCCTACGAGCAGTACGTC.

The chain recombines TRBV19 with TRBJ1-5; D is unclear. V was clipped by 5 bases and J by 7 bases, with 12 bases between them. This CDR3 contains 13 residues. From germline, CDR1 is LNHDA and CDR2 SQIVND (reference sequence). The CDR3 region has the DNA TGTGCCAGTAGTCCTGGGAGGGCCCAGCCCCAGCATTTT. Translated, it gives CASSPGRAQPQHF.

The chain couples TRBV12-3 or TRBV12-4 to TRBJ2-5; no clear D gene. The CDR3 loop spans 11 amino acids. The ends were cut back, 5 bases at V and 2 bases at J, with 3 bases in the middle. The CDR3 nucleotides read TGTGCCAGCAGTCGTCAAGAGACCCAGTACTTC. Protein sequence: CASSRQETQYF.

In regard to this clone: One junction end disagrees with the germline gene, perhaps due to a read error. This sequence joins TRBV24-1 and TRBJ2-5, with 10 positions matching TRBD1. There are 14 residues in the CDR3. Germline CDR1 is KGHDR and CDR2 is SFDVKD. The chain's CDR3 is CATSAGTGAETQYF. For the CDR3, the DNA is TGTGCCACGAGTGCCGGGACAGGGGCAGAGACCCAGTACTTC.

The genes are TRBV4-3 and TRBJ1-1; D is ambiguous. This CDR3 has 17 amino acids. Trimming stripped 4 bases from V and 0 bases from J, with 18 bases between. The germline V gene has CDR1 LGHNA and CDR2 YSLEER. Here the CDR3 DNA reads TGCGCCAGCAGCCCAGACCCTGGGCAGGAACTGAACACTGAAGCTTTCTTT. Its protein product is CASSPDPGQELNTEAFF.

This clone has a single count. The V and J genes are TRBV7-3 and TRBJ1-1; D is uncertain. The germline gives CDR1 SGHTA, CDR2 FQGTGA. The CDR3 has 13 residues. Trimming pared 0 bases from V and 1 base from J, leaving 3 bases between. The DNA of the CDR3 is TGTGCCAGCAGCTTAACCAGGAACACTGAAGCTTTCTTT. Protein: CASSLTRNTEAFF.

The chain joins TRBV5-1 to TRBJ1-2; unclear D gene. The germline CDR1 and CDR2 sequences are SGHRS and YFSETQ. Between the trimmed V and J ends, which lost 7 bases and 0 bases, there was a span of 16 bases. This CDR3 contains 15 residues. CDR3 loop: CASGPQLDSNYGYTF. The CDR3 DNA follows: TGCGCCAGCGGGCCACAGTTAGACTCTAACTATGGCTACACCTTC. Together with reference TRBV5-1 and TRBJ1-2, the CDR3 gives the full variable domain: KAGVTQTPRYLIKTRGQQVTLSCSPISGHRSVSWYQQTPGQGLQFLFEYFSETQRNKGNFPGRFSGRQFSNSRSEMNVSTLELGDSALYLCASGPQLDSNYGYTFGSGTRLTVV.

This chain links TRBV28 with TRBJ2-7; D possibly corresponds to TRBD1 (6 bases). Germline assignment: CDR1 MDHEN and CDR2 SYDVKM. This CDR3 spans 13 amino acids. V was pared by 2 bases and J by 4 bases, with 9 bases between. The CDR3 reads CASSLRTVYEQYV. The CDR3 region has the DNA TGTGCCAGCAGTTTACGGACAGTATACGAGCAGTACGTC.

With regard to this clone: This CDR3 is also generated by other DNA sequences in the sample. The rearrangement links TRBV15 to TRBJ1-5; D call uncertain. Per the germline V gene, CDR1 is LNHNV and CDR2 is YYDKDF (reference sequence). This CDR3 is 13 amino acids long. V lost 0 bases to trimming and J lost 4 bases, with 4 bases between them. CDR3: CATSRDPNQPQHF. In nucleotides, the CDR3 is TGTGCCACCAGCAGAGACCCTAATCAGCCCCAGCATTTT.

CDR3 region: CASSPRLAGGQGTDTQYF. The CDR3 nucleotides read TGTGCCAGCAGTCCGCGACTAGCGGGGGGCCAAGGCACAGATACGCAGTATTTT. The rearrangement links TRBV27 to TRBJ2-3, with 13 bases identical to TRBD2. J lost 1 base, V lost 5 bases, and 9 bases had no gene match. Germline V gene lookup returns CDR1 MNHEY and CDR2 SMNVEV (reference sequence). This CDR3 region has 18 residues.

The rearrangement uses TRBV19 and TRBJ1-6, with TRBD1 as a possible D gene (5 bases). CDR3 length: 15 amino acids. The V and J ends lost 9 bases and 7 bases respectively, with 19 bases between them. CDR1 is LNHDA, CDR2 SQIVND, per germline (reference sequence). This CDR3 is CASGQGEIANSPLHF. The CDR3 bases are TGTGCCAGCGGGCAAGGGGAGATTGCCAATTCACCCCTCCACTTT. Drawing the rest from reference TRBV19 and TRBJ1-6, the complete variable domain is DGGITQSPKYLFRKEGQNVTLSCEQNLNHDAMYWYRQDPGQGLRLIYYSQIVNDFQKGDIAEGYSVSREKKESFPLTVTSAQKNPTAFYLCASGQGEIANSPLHFGNGTRLTVT.

The chain couples TRBV6-1 to TRBJ2-7; D is tentatively TRBD1 or TRBD2 (6 bases each). Trimming removed 2 bases from V and 6 bases from J, with 11 bases in between. Germline CDR1 and CDR2: MNHNS and SASEGT. The CDR3 is made up of 13 amino acids. CDR3 region: CASSESGGPEQYV. In DNA, the CDR3 is TGTGCCAGCAGTGAATCTGGGGGGCCCGAGCAGTACGTC.

The count of this clone is one. The V and J genes are TRBV7-3 and TRBJ2-1; the D is unclear. V was cut by 0 bases and J by 2 bases, with 11 bases left in between. The CDR3 sequence is 16 residues long. Per the germline V gene, CDR1 is SGHTA and CDR2 is FQGTGA. The CDR3 spells CASSLTAALTYNEQFF. Written as DNA, the CDR3 is TGTGCCAGCAGCTTAACGGCAGCCCTAACCTACAATGAGCAGTTCTTC.

Of note for this clone: The sample holds other DNA sequences that translate to the same CDR3. The chain carries TRBV28 and TRBJ1-4; D is undetermined. With 2 bases removed from V and 5 bases from J, the gap between germline ends came to 3 bases. The CDR3 runs to 12 residues. Germline assignment: CDR1 MDHEN and CDR2 SYDVKM. This chain's CDR3 is CASSLRNEKLFF. In DNA, the CDR3 is TGTGCCAGCAGTTTAAGAAATGAAAAACTGTTTTTT.

A single count supports this clone. This rearrangement joins TRBV6-5 to TRBJ1-2, with TRBD1 matching over 9 bases. V lost 6 bases to trimming and J lost 4 bases; unmatched junction nucleotides: 3. Germline loops: CDR1 MNHEY, CDR2 SVGAGI. CDR3 length: 13 residues. The CDR3 loop reads CASRPGQGYGYTF. CDR3 DNA sequence: TGTGCCAGCAGACCGGGACAGGGCTATGGCTACACCTTC.

The V gene is TRBV12-5, the J gene TRBJ1-4; the D is unclear. There are 12 residues in the CDR3. CDR1 and CDR2 from the germline V gene are LGHNT and FRNRAP. V lost 2 bases to trimming and J lost 13 bases, with 11 bases between them. The CDR3 bases are TGTGCTAGTGGTTTGTACCCGAAGGGACTGTTTTTT. As protein: CASGLYPKGLFF.

This chain links TRBV7-9 with TRBJ2-5; D is unclear. The CDR3 spans 15 residues. V was shortened by 1 base and J by 1 base, with 10 bases between the two germline ends. Germline CDR1 SEHNR, CDR2 FQNEAQ (reference sequence). CDR3 DNA: TGTGCCAGCAGCTTAGGCCCCCCACCCCAAGAGACCCAGTACTTC. It encodes CASSLGPPPQETQYF.

This chain links TRBV10-3 with TRBJ2-3; 10 bases align to TRBD1. Germline CDR1 is ENHRY and CDR2 is SYGVKD. The J segment lost 4 bases and the V segment lost 3 bases, leaving 4 bases of the junction unmatched. CDR3 length: 15 amino acids. Written as DNA, the CDR3 is TGTGCCATCAGTGAATGGGACAGGGGTCCAGATACGCAGTATTTT. The encoded protein is CAISEWDRGPDTQYF.

The rearrangement links TRBV5-6 to TRBJ1-1; perhaps TRBD1 as D (5 bases). CDR1 SGHDT and CDR2 YYEEEE come from the germline V gene. Trimming shortened V by 4 bases and J by 1 base, and 20 bases separated the two germline ends. This CDR3 is 17 amino acids long. The CDR3 region is CASSRKGTMGTNTEAFF. The CDR3 DNA sequence: TGTGCCAGCAGCCGAAAGGGGACTATGGGCACGAACACTGAAGCTTTCTTT.

J is TRBJ2-5 and V is TRBV2; TRBD1 matches 9 bases. This CDR3 comprises 14 residues. Per germline, CDR1 SNHLY and CDR2 FYNNEI. The J segment lost 3 bases and the V segment lost 8 bases, leaving 7 bases of the junction unmatched. CDR3 coding DNA: TGTGCCAGCCACCGGGACAGGGCCGAAGAGACCCAGTACTTC. Its protein is CASHRDRAEETQYF.

This sequence joins TRBV11-1 and TRBJ1-2, with no clear D. This CDR3 is 13 amino acids long. Trimming took off 5 bases at V and 0 bases at J, with 7 bases between the two ends. Germline CDR1 reads SGHAT; CDR2 reads FQDESV (reference sequence). The CDR3 loop is CASSHEANYGYTF. For the CDR3, the DNA is TGTGCCAGCAGCCACGAAGCTAACTATGGCTACACCTTC.

The table lists this clone with a few counts. The CDR3 nucleotides are TGTGCCAGCAGCTTACCTCCAGGGGATAATTCACCCCTCCACTTT. Its translation is CASSLPPGDNSPLHF. This chain links TRBV11-2 with TRBJ1-6; D is possibly TRBD1 (6 bases). The germline V and J ends were trimmed by 2 bases and 5 bases, with 10 bases remaining between them. Germline lookup yields CDR1 SGHAT and CDR2 FQNNGV. The CDR3 totals 15 residues.

This clone was counted only a few times. The V call is TRBV7-9, the J call TRBJ1-6; TRBD1 matches 10 bases. Germline V gene data show CDR1 as SEHNR and CDR2 as FQNEAQ (reference sequence). After removal of 1 base from V and 7 bases from J, the junction contained 1 base not matched to a gene. The CDR3 has 15 residues. CDR3 in DNA: TGTGCCAGCAGCTTAGTGGGACAGGGGAATTCACCCCTCCACTTT. Translation gives CASSLVGQGNSPLHF.

The chain links TRBV5-1 to TRBJ1-3; D not resolved. With 4 bases removed from V and 0 bases from J, the gap between germline ends came to 11 bases. The germline gives CDR1 SGHRS, CDR2 YFSETQ. The CDR3 runs to 15 residues. The CDR3 protein is CASSHGRNSGNTIYF. The CDR3 nucleotides are TGCGCCAGCAGCCACGGACGGAACTCTGGAAACACCATATATTTT.

The J gene is TRBJ1-5, the V gene TRBV27, with 8 nucleotides matching TRBD1. The germline V gene encodes CDR1 MNHEY and CDR2 SMNVEV (reference sequence). The J segment lost 0 bases and the V segment lost 6 bases, leaving 7 bases of the junction unmatched. The CDR3 runs 16 residues. The CDR3 loop reads CASRHTGGVSNQPQHF. The CDR3 DNA is TGTGCCAGCAGGCACACAGGGGGTGTTAGCAATCAGCCCCAGCATTTT.

The chain is built from TRBV3-1 (or the pseudogene TRBV3-2) and TRBJ1-1; weak D call: TRBD1 (5 bases). V gave up 5 bases and J gave up 1 base, with 11 bases separating them. This CDR3 has 14 residues. CDR1 and CDR2 from the germline V gene are LGHDT and YNNKEL (reference sequence). The CDR3 DNA sequence: TGTGCCAGCAGCGGACGTAGGGGGAACACTGAAGCTTTCTTT. Protein: CASSGRRGNTEAFF.

V gene TRBV5-1 combines with J gene TRBJ2-5, with D perhaps matching TRBD1 (6 bases). V was trimmed by 5 bases and J by 5 bases, leaving 13 bases between them. Germline CDR1 reads SGHRS; CDR2 reads YFSETQ. This CDR3 spans 13 amino acids. The CDR3 DNA is TGCGCCAGCAGTAGAGAGGGGGTGGAGACCCAGTACTTC. As protein: CASSREGVETQYF.

This sequence joins TRBV9 and TRBJ1-2; TRBD1 is a possible D gene (5 bases). The CDR3 is 19 amino acids. Germline CDR1 SGDLS, CDR2 YYNGEE. The V end was cut by 3 bases, the J end by 4 bases, with 28 bases between. CDR3 coding DNA: TGTGCCAGCAGCGCCGAGAGCCTAGCCCTTACAGGTTTCGGCTATGGCTACACCTTC. Protein: CASSAESLALTGFGYGYTF. The variable domain in full, completed from reference TRBV9 and TRBJ1-2, reads DSGVTQTPKHLITATGQRVTLRCSPRSGDLSVYWYQQSLDQGLQFLIQYYNGEERAKGNILERFSAQQFPDLHSELNLSSLELGDSALYFCASSAESLALTGFGYGYTFGSGTRLTVV.

The chain joins TRBV4-1 to TRBJ2-1, with a weak D call TRBD2 (6 bases). This CDR3 comprises 18 residues. Germline lookup yields CDR1 MGHRA and CDR2 YSYEKL. Trimming removed 1 base at V and 0 bases at J, with 16 bases between. CDR3 DNA: TGCGCCAGCAGCCAAGGCGCCGGGACTCACAGCTCCTACAATGAGCAGTTCTTC. This translates into CASSQGAGTHSSYNEQFF.